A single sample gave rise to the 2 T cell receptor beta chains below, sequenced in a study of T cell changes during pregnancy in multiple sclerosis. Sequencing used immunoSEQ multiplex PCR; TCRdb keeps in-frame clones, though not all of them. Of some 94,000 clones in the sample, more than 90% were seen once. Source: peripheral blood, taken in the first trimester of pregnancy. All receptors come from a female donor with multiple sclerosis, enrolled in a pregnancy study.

Here the CDR3 reads CASSLAALSSYEQYF. The CDR3 DNA sequence: TGTGCCAGCAGCCTAGCGGCCCTTTCCTCCTACGAGCAGTACTTC. The chain links TRBV2 to TRBJ2-7; 7 bases are shared with TRBD2. The germline V gene encodes CDR1 SNHLY and CDR2 FYNNEI. Losses at the gene ends were 6 bases for V and 0 bases for J; bases not matched to a gene: 8. The CDR3 is made up of 15 amino acids.

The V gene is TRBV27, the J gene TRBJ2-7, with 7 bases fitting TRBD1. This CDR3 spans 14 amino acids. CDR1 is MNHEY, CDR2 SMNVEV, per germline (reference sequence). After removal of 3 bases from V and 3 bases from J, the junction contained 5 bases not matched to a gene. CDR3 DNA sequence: TGTGCCAGCAGTTTTGGACGACAGGGCTACGAGCAGTACTTC. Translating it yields CASSFGRQGYEQYF.